Presented here are 23 T cell receptor beta chains from one specimen sequenced in a study of tumor and adjacent non-tumor tissue in lung cancer. No cell sorting was done before RNA was extracted from the tissue. The normal lung tissue was taken more than 3 cm from the tumor edge. Three rounds of nested PCR, following a modified ARM-PCR protocol, produced the TCRbeta library. Each CDR3 protein is one row after TCRdb ran MiXCR on the multiplex PCR reads. The table shows 40,000 to 45,000 distinct CDR3 sequences, with around 67% occurring only once. Sequenced sample: distant non-tumor lung tissue. The receptors here all came from a woman in her thirties or forties with non-small cell lung cancer.

This clonotype has only one observation. The junction does not match germline at one end; this may be a read error. The chain is built from TRBV29-1 and TRBJ2-1; 7 positions match TRBD2. The CDR3 is 15 residues long. Germline V CDR1 and CDR2: SQVTM, ANQGSEA. The CDR3: CNVDEWASGYNEQFF. CDR3 coding DNA: TGCAACGTTGATGAGTGGGCTAGCGGATACAATGAGCAGTTCTTC.

Points on this clonotype: This may be a read error: a much more frequent sequence differs by one nucleotide. The V gene is TRBV5-1, the J gene TRBJ2-7; the match to TRBD1 covers 8 bases. Germline CDR1 is SGHRS and CDR2 is YFSETQ. This CDR3 has 17 amino acids. The CDR3: CASGLQGGRPKGNEQYF. The CDR3 bases are TGCGCCAGCGGCTTACAGGGGGGCCGACCCAAAGGGAACGAGCAGTACTTC.

This clonotype has only a few counts. A single base separates this from a much larger clone, so it may be a read error. DNA of the CDR3: TGTGCCAGCGGCCAAGGGTTTTTAGCGGGGTTCCTCGAGCAGTACTTC. Translating gives CASGQGFLAGFLEQYF. This rearrangement joins TRBV4-2 to TRBJ2-7; 8 nucleotides line up with TRBD2. CDR1 is LGHNA, CDR2 YNFKEQ, per germline. The CDR3 totals 16 residues.

A note on this clonotype: Because it lacks the conserved phenylalanine or tryptophan at the end, this CDR3 is likely a read error. The chain carries TRBV6-2 or TRBV6-3 and TRBJ2-3; no definite D call. The CDR3 is 12 residues long. The V gene lost 7 bases and the J gene lost 0 bases, with 5 bases spanning the gap. Germline V gene sequence: CDR1 MNHEY, CDR2 SVGEGT. The CDR3 region is CASNFSTDTQYC. CDR3 nucleotide sequence: TGTGCCAGCAATTTTAGCACAGATACGCAGTATTGT.

About this clonotype: One base away lies a much larger clone, so this may be a sequencing read error. The rearrangement uses TRBV28 and TRBJ2-4; D not resolved. The CDR3 covers 15 residues. Germline V gene data show CDR1 as MDHEN and CDR2 as SYDVKM. CDR3 region: CAGSLISRNRVIQYF. The CDR3 region has the DNA TGTGCCGGCAGTTTGATCTCCCGGAATAGGGTCATTCAGTACTTC. Looking up the rest from reference TRBV28 and TRBJ2-4 gives the full variable domain: DVKVTQSSRYLVKRTGEKVFLECVQDMDHENMFWYRQDPGLGLRLIYFSYDVKMKEKGDIPEGYSVSREKKERFSLILESASTNQTSMYLCAGSLISRNRVIQYFGAGTRLSVL.

Worth noting for this clonotype: One end of the junction is discordant with germline, which a read error may explain. The rearrangement uses TRBV6-5 and TRBJ2-6, with D tentatively TRBD1 (5 bases). Germline assignment: CDR1 MNHEY and CDR2 SVGAGI. CDR3 length: 14 amino acids. DNA for the CDR3: TGTGCCAGCAGTTGTACCTCTGGGGCCAACATCCTGACTTTC. Protein: CASSCTSGANILTF.

A remark on this clonotype: An end of the junction differs from the germline gene, which may be a read error. The chain links TRBV28 to TRBJ1-5; TRBD1 might be the D (5 bases). This CDR3 contains 15 residues. Germline-derived CDR1 and CDR2 are MDHEN and SYDVKM. The CDR3 reads CASSLRRGGGQPQHF. The CDR3 nucleotides are TGTGCCAGCAGTTTACGGAGGGGAGGAGGGCAGCCCCAGCACTTT.

With regard to this clonotype: The germline gene is not matched at one end of the junction; a read error may be the cause. This chain joins TRBV28 and TRBJ2-3, with a weak D call TRBD2 (5 bases). In germline, CDR1 is MDHEN, CDR2 SYDVKM. The length of the CDR3 is 13 residues. The CDR3 coding sequence is TGTGTCAGCAGCCCGGGGAAGGTATATACGCAGTATTTT. This gives the protein CVSSPGKVYTQYF. The full variable domain, its missing parts supplied by reference TRBV28 and TRBJ2-3, is DVKVTQSSRYLVKRTGEKVFLECVQDMDHENMFWYRQDPGLGLRLIYFSYDVKMKEKGDIPEGYSVSREKKERFSLILESASTNQTSMYLCVSSPGKVYTQYFGPGTRLTVL.

This clonotype has only a few counts. A much larger clone is a single base away; this may be a read error. This chain connects TRBV12-3 or TRBV12-4 to TRBJ2-2; D unclear. Trimming shortened V by 4 bases and J by 1 base, and 4 bases separated the two germline ends. The CDR3 has 13 residues. The CDR3 sequence is CASSYRNTGELFF. The CDR3 bases are TGTGCCAGCAGTTATAGGAACACCGGGGAGCTGTTTTTT.

This clonotype was detected a few times. This may be a read error, as it is one base from a much larger clone. The CDR3 ends on some other residue instead of the conserved phenylalanine or tryptophan, so this is likely a read error. V usage is TRBV6-1 and J usage is TRBJ2-7; D is undetermined. There are 12 residues in the CDR3. With 0 bases removed from V and 3 bases from J, the gap between germline ends came to 3 bases. Germline CDR1 is MNHNS and CDR2 is SASEGT. The CDR3 region is CASSEAHYEQYY. The CDR3 region has the DNA TGTGCCAGCAGTGAAGCTCACTACGAGCAGTACTAC.

This clonotype occurred once. A much more abundant neighbour one base away suggests this may be a read error. The gene calls are TRBV20-1 and TRBJ2-2, with TRBD2 matching 9 bases. This CDR3 region has 17 residues. CDR1 is DFQATT, CDR2 SNEGSKA, per germline (reference sequence). Here the CDR3 DNA reads TGCAGTACTAGAGACGTTCCAAGCGGGGGGACCACCGGGGAGCTGTTTTTT. Its translation is CSTRDVPSGGTTGELFF.

Notes on this clonotype: One junction end disagrees with the germline gene, perhaps due to a read error. The chain carries TRBV11-2 and TRBJ1-2, with D unclear. This CDR3 has 12 amino acids. The germline V gene encodes CDR1 SGHAT and CDR2 FQNNGV. The CDR3 DNA reads TGTGCCAGCAGCTTAGACCTTCAAGGCTACGCCTTC. Translation gives CASSLDLQGYAF.

There are a few counts of this clonotype. A read error may explain this, as a much larger clone is one base away. This chain uses TRBV6-5 with TRBJ1-5; TRBD1 might be the D (5 bases). Germline-derived CDR1 and CDR2 are MNHEY and SVGAGI. The CDR3 covers 15 residues. As DNA, the CDR3 is TGTGCCAGCAGTCCGGCCGGACACAGCAATCGGCCCCAGCATTTT. Translation: CASSPAGHSNRPQHF.

This clonotype was seen many times. The chain carries TRBV28 and TRBJ2-3; 13 bases align to TRBD2. V was clipped by 5 bases and J by 5 bases; unmatched bases: 10. The CDR3 is 17 amino acids. CDR1 is MDHEN and CDR2 is SYDVKM in the germline V gene. The CDR3 loop is CASSETSGRAVRDTQYF. CDR3 coding DNA: TGTGCCAGCAGTGAAACTAGCGGGAGGGCCGTAAGAGATACGCAGTATTTT. The whole variable domain, remainder taken from reference TRBV28 and TRBJ2-3, is DVKVTQSSRYLVKRTGEKVFLECVQDMDHENMFWYRQDPGLGLRLIYFSYDVKMKEKGDIPEGYSVSREKKERFSLILESASTNQTSMYLCASSETSGRAVRDTQYFGPGTRLTVL.

This chain uses TRBV28 with TRBJ1-2; unclear D gene. Trimming cost V 2 bases and J 7 bases, with 11 bases left between them. The germline V gene encodes CDR1 MDHEN and CDR2 SYDVKM. This CDR3 contains 13 residues. The DNA of the CDR3 is TGTGCCAGCAGTTTAAAGGGCAGGAGTGGCTACACCTTC. Translation: CASSLKGRSGYTF.

Regarding this clonotype: Its ends do not fully match the called genes, so a read error is possible. The CDR3 reads CASSPWDLYTNQSQHF. The CDR3 DNA sequence: TGTGCCAGCAGTCCCTGGGACCTATATACCAATCAGTCCCAGCATTTT. The rearrangement joins TRBV6-1 to TRBJ1-5; perhaps TRBD1 as D (5 bases). Germline V lookup: CDR1 MNHNS, CDR2 SASEGT. The CDR3 is 16 residues long.

For this clonotype: The junction departs from germline at one end; a sequencing error may be responsible. The chain uses TRBV20-1 and TRBJ2-4; D might be TRBD1 (5 bases). Germline CDR1 is DFQATT and CDR2 is SNEGSKA (reference sequence). CDR3 length: 14 residues. The CDR3, as DNA: TGCAGTTCTAGAGTACGGATTGGGGCGAACATTCAGTACTTC. This translates into CSSRVRIGANIQYF.

Remarks on this clonotype: Relative to the germline gene, one junction end is altered; a read error may explain this. The V gene is TRBV11-3, the J gene TRBJ2-1; D might be TRBD2 (5 bases). The germline V gene has CDR1 SGHNT and CDR2 YENEEA. The CDR3 totals 13 residues. CDR3 sequence: CASSVLSTNELFF. The CDR3 DNA is TGTGCCAGCAGCGTACTATCGACTAACGAGCTGTTCTTC.

On this clonotype itself: This could be a read error, since a much larger clone is one nucleotide away. V is TRBV5-5 and J is TRBJ1-3, with no clear D. The germline V gene has CDR1 SGHKS and CDR2 YYEKEE (reference sequence). This CDR3 region has 15 residues. The CDR3 reads CVSSLVGHRGNTIYF. CDR3 in DNA: TGTGTCAGCAGCTTGGTCGGGCACCGTGGAAACACCATATATTTT.

A word on this clonotype: It may be a read error: a sequence one base away is much more abundant. This chain links TRBV12-3 or TRBV12-4 with TRBJ2-1, with 10 positions matching TRBD1. The CDR3 spans 16 residues. V was pared by 0 bases and J by 9 bases, with 8 bases of the junction left unmatched. DNA of the CDR3: TGTGCCAGCAGTTTAGCCGGGACAGGGGCTCTAAGTGAGCAGTTCTTC. As protein: CASSLAGTGALSEQFF.

The chain carries TRBV5-5 and TRBJ2-7; tentatively, D is TRBD2 (5 bases). V lost 8 bases and J 0 bases, leaving 15 bases between the germline ends. This CDR3 region has 14 residues. The germline V gene has CDR1 SGHKS and CDR2 YYEKEE (reference sequence). The CDR3 region is CASKPGKDSYEQYF. DNA of the CDR3: TGTGCCAGTAAGCCCGGGAAGGACTCCTACGAGCAGTACTTC.

The rearrangement links TRBV2 to TRBJ1-1; 10 nucleotides match TRBD1. The J segment lost 12 bases and the V segment lost 1 base, leaving 8 bases of the junction unmatched. The germline V gene encodes CDR1 SNHLY and CDR2 FYNNEI. The CDR3 extends over 14 amino acids. CDR3 region: CASSEGGQGMTTFF. The CDR3 DNA is TGTGCCAGCAGTGAAGGGGGACAGGGGATGACAACTTTCTTT.

Of note for this clonotype: The junction differs from germline at one of its ends, possibly a read error. The genes are TRBV28 and TRBJ2-4; D tentatively fits TRBD1 or TRBD2 (7 bases each). The CDR3 totals 15 residues. Germline loops: CDR1 MDHEN, CDR2 SYDVKM. DNA of the CDR3: TGTGCCAGTAGCCCAGGGGGGGTAGCCATAAACATTCAGTACTTC. This codes for CASSPGGVAINIQYF.